This is a list of T cell receptor beta chains from one sample in a study of molecular identifiers for immune sequencing clone quantification. TCRdb reprocessed the PCR reads via MiXCR and lists one record per CDR3 protein. The table shows a few hundred thousand distinct CDR3 sequences, with approximately 25% occurring only once. Sequencing was done on a sample of naive CD8+ T cells from blood, with Jurkat cell RNA spiked in. Receptors were obtained from a human donor in good health. Some libraries in this study had Jurkat cell RNA spiked in. The CDR3 runs from the conserved cysteine through the conserved F or W. D genes are given only for firm matches. Expanded clones are given a class, and other clones once, few, many or no size at all.

j_gene: TRBJ2-1
d_gene: -
v_gene: TRBV4-3
abundance: -
CDR3aa: CASSQVWQGGYNEQFF
CDR3nt: TGCGCCAGCAGCCAAGTTTGGCAGGGGGGCTACAATGAGCAGTTCTTC

j_gene: TRBJ2-2
d_gene: -
v_gene: TRBV14
abundance: -
CDR3aa: CASSQAGLPITGELFF
CDR3nt: TGTGCCAGCAGCCAAGCGGGACTCCCGATCACCGGGGAGCTGTTTTTT

j_gene: TRBJ2-2
d_gene: TRBD2
v_gene: TRBV9
abundance: -
CDR3aa: CASSFSGRDTGELFF
CDR3nt: TGTGCCAGCAGCTTTAGCGGGAGGGACACCGGGGAGCTGTTTTTT

j_gene: TRBJ2-7
d_gene: -
v_gene: TRBV20-1
abundance: -
CDR3aa: CSATDRSSSYEQYF
CDR3nt: TGCAGTGCTACGGACAGATCCTCTTCCTACGAGCAGTACTTC

j_gene: TRBJ2-3
d_gene: TRBD1
v_gene: TRBV5-1
abundance: -
CDR3aa: CASSLEAGGFADTQYF
CDR3nt: TGCGCCAGCAGCTTGGAGGCAGGGGGCTTTGCAGATACGCAGTATTTT

j_gene: TRBJ1-2
d_gene: TRBD1
v_gene: TRBV11-2
abundance: -
CDR3aa: CASSYGTGYGHTF
CDR3nt: TGTGCCAGCAGCTACGGGACAGGCTATGGCCACACCTTC

j_gene: TRBJ2-4
d_gene: TRBD2
v_gene: TRBV11-2
abundance: -
CDR3aa: CASSLLAGETGIQYF
CDR3nt: TGTGCCAGCAGCTTACTAGCGGGGGAGACGGGGATTCAGTACTTC

j_gene: TRBJ2-6
d_gene: TRBD1
v_gene: TRBV6-5
abundance: many
CDR3aa: CASSYGTGGPSGANVLTF
CDR3nt: TGTGCCAGCAGTTACGGGACAGGGGGCCCGTCTGGGGCCAACGTCCTGACTTTC

j_gene: TRBJ2-7
d_gene: TRBD1
v_gene: TRBV3-1
abundance: few
CDR3aa: CASSQRPGQGALSYEQYF
CDR3nt: TGTGCCAGCAGCCAACGCCCGGGACAGGGGGCGTTAAGCTACGAGCAGTACTTC

j_gene: TRBJ1-2
d_gene: -
v_gene: TRBV6-2/TRBV6-3
abundance: few
CDR3aa: CASSYGGLNGYTF
CDR3nt: TGTGCCAGCAGTTACGGAGGGTTGAATGGCTACACCTTC

j_gene: TRBJ1-1
d_gene: -
v_gene: TRBV13
abundance: many
CDR3aa: CASSQTHALNTEAFF
CDR3nt: TGTGCCAGCAGTCAAACCCATGCCCTGAACACTGAAGCTTTCTTT

j_gene: TRBJ1-1
d_gene: -
v_gene: TRBV30
abundance: few
CDR3aa: CAWSVLEGYTEAFF
CDR3nt: TGTGCCTGGAGTGTACTGGAGGGGTACACTGAAGCTTTCTTT

j_gene: TRBJ2-7
d_gene: TRBD1
v_gene: TRBV5-4
abundance: few
CDR3aa: CASSSRDRAPSLSYEQYF
CDR3nt: TGTGCCAGCAGCTCCCGGGACAGGGCCCCGAGCCTAAGTTACGAGCAGTACTTC

j_gene: TRBJ1-2
d_gene: -
v_gene: TRBV7-9
abundance: -
CDR3aa: CASSLVDSGNNGYTF
CDR3nt: TGTGCCAGCAGCTTGGTGGACAGCGGTAACAATGGCTACACCTTC

j_gene: TRBJ2-5
d_gene: -
v_gene: TRBV15
abundance: few
CDR3aa: CATSRDLGTQETQYF
CDR3nt: TGTGCCACCAGCAGAGATCTGGGCACCCAAGAGACCCAGTACTTC

j_gene: TRBJ2-3
d_gene: TRBD2
v_gene: TRBV20-1
abundance: -
CDR3aa: CSAVTLAESTDTQYF
CDR3nt: TGCAGTGCTGTAACACTAGCGGAGAGCACAGATACGCAGTATTTT

j_gene: TRBJ1-1
d_gene: -
v_gene: TRBV6-2/TRBV6-3
abundance: few
CDR3aa: CASSYSFPGARNTEAFF
CDR3nt: TGTGCCAGCAGTTACTCGTTCCCAGGGGCACGTAACACTGAAGCTTTCTTT

j_gene: TRBJ2-2
d_gene: -
v_gene: TRBV7-9
abundance: few
CDR3aa: CASTTTEETGELFF
CDR3nt: TGTGCCAGCACCACCACCGAGGAGACCGGGGAGCTGTTTTTT

j_gene: TRBJ2-6
d_gene: -
v_gene: TRBV9
abundance: few
CDR3aa: CASSKPQGRAGANVLTF
CDR3nt: TGTGCCAGCAGCAAGCCACAGGGCCGCGCTGGGGCCAACGTCCTGACTTTC

j_gene: TRBJ2-2
d_gene: -
v_gene: TRBV5-3
abundance: -
CDR3aa: CASLGRTEELFF
CDR3nt: TGTGCCAGCCTGGGGCGCACCGAGGAGCTGTTTTTT

j_gene: TRBJ2-3
d_gene: -
v_gene: TRBV7-6
abundance: many
CDR3aa: CASSQNEVFSTDTQYF
CDR3nt: TGTGCCAGCAGCCAGAATGAAGTATTTAGCACAGATACGCAGTATTTT